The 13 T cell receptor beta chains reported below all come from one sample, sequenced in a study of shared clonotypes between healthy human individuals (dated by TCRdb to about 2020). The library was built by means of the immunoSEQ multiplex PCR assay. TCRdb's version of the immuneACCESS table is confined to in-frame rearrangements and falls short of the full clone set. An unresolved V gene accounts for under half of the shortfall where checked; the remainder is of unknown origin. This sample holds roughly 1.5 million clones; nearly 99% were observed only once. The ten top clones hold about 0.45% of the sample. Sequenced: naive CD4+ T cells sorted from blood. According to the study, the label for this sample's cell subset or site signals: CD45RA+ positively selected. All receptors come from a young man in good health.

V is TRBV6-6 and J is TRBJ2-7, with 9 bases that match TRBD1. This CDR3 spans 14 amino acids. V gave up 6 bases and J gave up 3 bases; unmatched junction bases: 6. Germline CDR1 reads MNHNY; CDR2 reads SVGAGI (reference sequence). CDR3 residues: CASSSGTGYYEQYF. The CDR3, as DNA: TGTGCCAGCAGCTCCGGGACAGGGTACTACGAGCAGTACTTC.

The CDR3 loop reads CASSPREYSYEQYF. The CDR3 nucleotides are TGCGCCAGCAGCCCCCGGGAGTACTCCTACGAGCAGTACTTC. The chain recombines TRBV4-3 with TRBJ2-7, with D possibly being TRBD2 (6 bases). V gave up 4 bases and J gave up 0 bases, with 10 bases separating them. Germline CDR1 is LGHNA and CDR2 is YSLEER. This CDR3 comprises 14 residues.

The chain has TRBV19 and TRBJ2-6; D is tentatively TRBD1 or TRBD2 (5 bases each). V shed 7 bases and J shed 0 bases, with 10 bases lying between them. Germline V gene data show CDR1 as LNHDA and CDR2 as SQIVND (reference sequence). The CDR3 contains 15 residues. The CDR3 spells CASNRGRSGANVLTF. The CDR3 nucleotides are TGTGCCAGTAATCGGGGACGCTCTGGGGCCAACGTCCTGACTTTC.

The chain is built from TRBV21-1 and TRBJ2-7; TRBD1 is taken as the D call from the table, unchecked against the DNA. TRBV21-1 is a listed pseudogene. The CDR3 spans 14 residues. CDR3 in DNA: TGTGCCAGCAGCAAAAGGACAGCCTTATACGAGCAGTACTTC. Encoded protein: CASSKRTALYEQYF.

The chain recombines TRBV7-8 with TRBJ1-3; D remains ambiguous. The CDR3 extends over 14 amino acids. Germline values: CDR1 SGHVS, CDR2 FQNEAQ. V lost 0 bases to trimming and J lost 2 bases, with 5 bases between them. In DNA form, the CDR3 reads TGTGCCAGCAGCTTAGCAGGGACTGGAAACACCATATATTTT. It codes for CASSLAGTGNTIYF.

In DNA form, the CDR3 reads TGTGCCAGCAGCTTCGGACTAGCGGGAGGGCCCAGTAGCAATGAGCAGTTCTTC. Translated, it gives CASSFGLAGGPSSNEQFF. This chain connects TRBV11-3 to TRBJ2-1, with TRBD2 matching 15 bases. V shed 3 bases and J 6 bases; nucleotides not matched to a gene: 9. The CDR3 has 18 residues. From germline, CDR1 is SGHNT and CDR2 YENEEA.

The CDR3: CASSLGEGPYEQYF. Here the CDR3 DNA reads TGTGCCAGCAGTTTGGGGGAGGGCCCGTACGAGCAGTACTTC. The J gene is TRBJ2-7, the V gene TRBV28; 7 bases fit TRBD2. Trimming took 3 bases from V and 4 from J; bases not matched to a gene: 6. The CDR3 is 14 residues long. Per the germline V gene, CDR1 is MDHEN and CDR2 is SYDVKM.

The CDR3 sequence is CASRQGEEKLFF. The CDR3 DNA is TGTGCCAGCCGCCAGGGTGAGGAAAAACTGTTTTTT. The chain joins TRBV2 to TRBJ1-4; D may be TRBD1 (5 bases). V was cut by 8 bases and J by 8 bases, with 12 bases left in between. CDR1 is SNHLY and CDR2 is FYNNEI in the germline V gene. This CDR3 is built from 12 residues.

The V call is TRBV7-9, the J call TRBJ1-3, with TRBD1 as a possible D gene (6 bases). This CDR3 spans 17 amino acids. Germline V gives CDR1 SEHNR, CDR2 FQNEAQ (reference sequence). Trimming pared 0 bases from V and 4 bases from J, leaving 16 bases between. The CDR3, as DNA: TGTGCCAGCAGCTTAGCAGCCCGCCCCAGGGGAGGAAACACCATATATTTT. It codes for CASSLAARPRGGNTIYF.

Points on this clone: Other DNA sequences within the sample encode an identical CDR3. The CDR3: CASSLGAGGPGEQYF. The CDR3 bases are TGTGCCAGCAGCTTAGGCGCGGGAGGGCCTGGCGAGCAGTACTTC. The chain has TRBV7-6 and TRBJ2-7; 9 positions agree with TRBD2. The length of the CDR3 is 15 residues. Trimming at V came to 1 base and at J to 6 bases, leaving 7 bases not matched to a gene. CDR1 and CDR2 from the germline V gene are SGHVS and FNYEAQ.

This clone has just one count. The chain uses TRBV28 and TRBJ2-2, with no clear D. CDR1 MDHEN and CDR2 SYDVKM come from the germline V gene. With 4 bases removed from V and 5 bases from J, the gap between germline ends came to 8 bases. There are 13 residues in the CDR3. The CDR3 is CASSSDRTGELFF. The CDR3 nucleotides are TGTGCCAGCAGTTCAGACCGGACCGGGGAGCTGTTTTTT. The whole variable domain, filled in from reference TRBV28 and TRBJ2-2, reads DVKVTQSSRYLVKRTGEKVFLECVQDMDHENMFWYRQDPGLGLRLIYFSYDVKMKEKGDIPEGYSVSREKKERFSLILESASTNQTSMYLCASSSDRTGELFFGEGSRLTVL.

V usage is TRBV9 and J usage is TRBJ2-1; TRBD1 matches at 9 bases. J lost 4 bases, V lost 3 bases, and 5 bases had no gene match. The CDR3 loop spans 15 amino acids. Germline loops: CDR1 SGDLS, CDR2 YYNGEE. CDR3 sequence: CASSALTGGYNEQFF. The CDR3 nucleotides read TGTGCCAGCAGCGCCTTGACAGGGGGATACAATGAGCAGTTCTTC.

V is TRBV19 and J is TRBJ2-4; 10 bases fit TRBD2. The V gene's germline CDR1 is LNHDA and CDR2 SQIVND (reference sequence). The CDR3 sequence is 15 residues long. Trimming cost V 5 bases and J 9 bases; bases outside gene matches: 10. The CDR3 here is CASSLRSGRASIQYF. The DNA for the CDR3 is TGTGCCAGTAGTTTGCGGAGCGGGAGGGCCAGCATTCAGTACTTC.